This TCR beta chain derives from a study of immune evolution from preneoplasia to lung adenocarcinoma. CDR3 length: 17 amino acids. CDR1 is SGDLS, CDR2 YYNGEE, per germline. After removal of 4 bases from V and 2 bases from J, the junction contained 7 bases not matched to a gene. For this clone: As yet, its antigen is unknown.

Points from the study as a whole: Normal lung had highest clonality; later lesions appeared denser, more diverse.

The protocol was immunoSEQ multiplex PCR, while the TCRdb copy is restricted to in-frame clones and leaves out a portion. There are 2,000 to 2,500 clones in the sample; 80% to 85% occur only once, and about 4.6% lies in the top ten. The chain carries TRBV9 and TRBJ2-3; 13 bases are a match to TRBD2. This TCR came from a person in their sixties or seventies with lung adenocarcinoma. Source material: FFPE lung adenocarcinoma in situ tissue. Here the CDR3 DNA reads TGTGCCAGCAGCCCCCGGGGACTAGCGGGATACACAGATACGCAGTATTTT. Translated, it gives CASSPRGLAGYTDTQYF.